One and the same sample provided the 20 T cell receptor beta chains below, sequenced in a study of shared clonotypes between healthy human individuals. Clones were read by immunoSEQ multiplex PCR, and TCRdb kept only the in-frame ones, dropping some. Of over a million clones detected, roughly 96% appear once; the ten largest clones hold roughly 1.1%. The sequencing input was naive CD4+ T cells sorted from blood. This sample's subset: CD45RA+ positively selected. These receptor sequences come from a man under 40 in good health.

This clone was detected only once. V and J are TRBV28 and TRBJ2-3, with D perhaps matching TRBD1 (6 bases). V was pared by 6 bases and J by 6 bases, with 19 bases between. CDR3 length: 15 amino acids. Germline CDR1 MDHEN, CDR2 SYDVKM. The CDR3 loop reads CASRDPRGKADTQYF. For the CDR3, the DNA is TGTGCCAGCAGGGACCCCAGGGGTAAGGCGGATACGCAGTATTTT.

CDR3 coding DNA: TGCGCCAGCAGCCAAGATCGAGTAGCGGGAGTCTACGAGCAGTACTTC. It codes for CASSQDRVAGVYEQYF. This rearrangement joins TRBV4-3 to TRBJ2-7; 9 nucleotides match TRBD2. From germline, CDR1 is LGHNA and CDR2 YSLEER. V lost 0 bases and J lost 3; bases outside the gene matches: 6. This CDR3 has 16 amino acids.

The J gene is TRBJ2-7, the V gene TRBV6-1; a weak D match, TRBD1 (6 bases). The CDR3 is made up of 12 amino acids. The V gene's germline CDR1 is MNHNS and CDR2 SASEGT. The V end was cut by 6 bases, the J end by 3 bases, with 9 bases between. In DNA form, the CDR3 reads TGTGCCAGCAGGACGACAGGCTACGAGCAGTACTTC. Its translation: CASRTTGYEQYF.

This rearrangement joins TRBV2 to TRBJ2-6; TRBD1 is a possible D gene (6 bases). This CDR3 has 17 residues. The germline V gene has CDR1 SNHLY and CDR2 FYNNEI. Between the trimmed V and J ends, which lost 7 bases and 0 bases, there was a span of 16 bases. The CDR3 DNA follows: TGTGCCAGCATCAAAGACAGGTTCGTCTCTGGGGCCAACGTCCTGACTTTC. It encodes CASIKDRFVSGANVLTF.

Of note for this clone: An end of the junction does not agree with germline; a read error may underlie this. The gene calls are TRBV18 and TRBJ2-7; a possible D gene is TRBD2 (6 bases). This CDR3 has 15 residues. The V gene's germline CDR1 is KGHSH and CDR2 LQKENI. In DNA, the CDR3 is TGTGCCAGCCCACCACCGGGGGTGGGGGGCTACGAGCAGTACTTC. Protein sequence: CASPPPGVGGYEQYF.

The count of this clone is one. The gene calls are TRBV10-3 and TRBJ2-7; the match to TRBD2 covers 10 bases. Unmatched junction bases numbered 8, after V lost 3 bases and J lost 0 bases. The CDR3 spans 17 residues. CDR1 and CDR2 from the germline V gene are ENHRY and SYGVKD. DNA of the CDR3: TGTGCCATCAGTGATTGGAGACTAGCGGGTTCCTCCTACGAGCAGTACTTC. This sequence encodes CAISDWRLAGSSYEQYF.

The chain links TRBV29-1 to TRBJ1-2; 7 bases align to TRBD1. The germline V gene encodes CDR1 SQVTM and CDR2 ANQGSEA. The CDR3 totals 14 residues. The trim removed 6 bases at V and 1 base at J, leaving 8 bases unmatched. In DNA form, the CDR3 reads TGCAGCGTGGCGGGGGCAGGGGGTAACTATGGCTACACCTTC. It specifies CSVAGAGGNYGYTF.

This rearrangement joins TRBV5-1 to TRBJ1-1; 8 bases map to TRBD1. The CDR3 consists of 16 residues. The V gene end was trimmed by 3 bases and the J gene end by 0 bases; junction bases not matched to a gene: 7. CDR1 and CDR2 (germline): SGHRS, YFSETQ. CDR3 sequence: CASSYTGGDMNTEAFF. CDR3 in DNA: TGCGCCAGCAGCTATACAGGGGGTGACATGAACACTGAAGCTTTCTTT.

The V call is TRBV27, the J call TRBJ2-3, with 10 bases fitting TRBD2. Germline CDR1 is MNHEY and CDR2 is SMNVEV (reference sequence). The CDR3 has 17 amino acids. Trimming removed 4 bases from V and 5 bases from J; junction bases left unmatched: 12. CDR3 bases: TGTGCCAGCAGTTCCAAGCTTCTAGCGGGAGTTGTAGATACGCAGTATTTT. It encodes CASSSKLLAGVVDTQYF.

In this sample, this clone turned up a few times. The chain carries TRBV5-1 and TRBJ1-2, with 9 bases matching TRBD1. The CDR3 is 16 residues long. Germline assignment: CDR1 SGHRS and CDR2 YFSETQ. After removal of 4 bases from V and 2 bases from J, the junction contained 9 bases not matched to a gene. In DNA, the CDR3 is TGCGCCAGCAGCGGAGGGGGACAGGGCGAGAACTATGGCTACACCTTC. Amino acid sequence: CASSGGGQGENYGYTF.

The chain carries TRBV9 and TRBJ2-1; TRBD2 aligns across 13 bases. This CDR3 has 18 amino acids. Germline CDR1 reads SGDLS; CDR2 reads YYNGEE. Trimming at V came to 3 bases and at J to 1 base, leaving 7 bases not matched to a gene. The CDR3: CASSAAGLAGSSYNEQFF. CDR3 sequence (DNA): TGTGCCAGCAGCGCGGCGGGACTAGCGGGAAGTTCCTACAATGAGCAGTTCTTC.

The rearrangement joins TRBV27 to TRBJ2-5; 10 bases line up with TRBD2. The CDR3 is 16 residues long. V gave up 3 bases and J gave up 3 bases; unmatched junction bases: 7. From germline, CDR1 is MNHEY and CDR2 SMNVEV (reference sequence). The CDR3 nucleotides read TGTGCCAGCAGTTTCGTCCGAGGACTAGCGGAAGAGACCCAGTACTTC. Protein product: CASSFVRGLAEETQYF.

This clone was picked up a small number of times. The J gene is TRBJ2-6, the V gene TRBV5-1; a weak D match, TRBD2 (5 bases). Germline-derived CDR1 and CDR2 are SGHRS and YFSETQ. The V end lost 2 bases, the J end lost 3 bases, and 6 bases lay between the germline ends. The CDR3 has 14 amino acids. CDR3 sequence reads: CASSLAVGANVLTF. The CDR3 coding sequence is TGCGCCAGCAGCTTAGCGGTTGGGGCCAACGTCCTGACTTTC.

V usage is TRBV28 and J usage is TRBJ2-5; 11 bases are a match to TRBD2. Germline V lookup: CDR1 MDHEN, CDR2 SYDVKM. The CDR3 extends over 15 amino acids. V lost 3 bases and J lost 6; bases outside the gene matches: 6. CDR3 sequence: CASSLAGTSGKTQYF. For the CDR3, the DNA is TGTGCCAGCAGTTTGGCCGGGACTAGCGGAAAGACCCAGTACTTC. The entire variable domain, with the rest obtained from reference TRBV28 and TRBJ2-5, is as follows: DVKVTQSSRYLVKRTGEKVFLECVQDMDHENMFWYRQDPGLGLRLIYFSYDVKMKEKGDIPEGYSVSREKKERFSLILESASTNQTSMYLCASSLAGTSGKTQYFGPGTRLLVL.

The chain combines TRBV27 with TRBJ1-1, with D unclear. Germline V gene data show CDR1 as MNHEY and CDR2 as SMNVEV (reference sequence). This CDR3 is 14 amino acids long. V lost 3 bases, J lost 4 bases, and 12 bases lay in between. The CDR3 bases are TGTGCCAGCAGTTTGTCGTCGCCGGGCACTGAAGCTTTCTTT. Translated: CASSLSSPGTEAFF.

The V call is TRBV7-9, the J call TRBJ2-1, with 11 positions matching TRBD2. The J segment lost 3 bases and the V segment lost 5 bases, leaving 12 bases of the junction unmatched. This CDR3 comprises 18 residues. Per the germline V gene, CDR1 is SEHNR and CDR2 is FQNEAQ (reference sequence). This CDR3 is CASSPGLAGSDSYNEQFF. In DNA, the CDR3 is TGTGCCAGCAGCCCCGGACTAGCGGGCTCTGACAGCTACAATGAGCAGTTCTTC.

The chain carries TRBV6-5 and TRBJ2-2; 8 bases agree with TRBD2. This CDR3 region has 15 residues. Germline values: CDR1 MNHEY, CDR2 SVGAGI. With V trimmed by 6 bases and J by 3 bases, 6 bases remained unmatched. As DNA, the CDR3 is TGTGCCAGCAGCCAGAGCGGGAGACACACCGGGGAGCTGTTTTTT. Translated: CASSQSGRHTGELFF.

V gene TRBV28 combines with J gene TRBJ1-5; D unclear. CDR1 is MDHEN and CDR2 is SYDVKM in the germline V gene. The CDR3 totals 13 residues. Trimming stripped 6 bases from V and 5 bases from J, with 11 bases between. The CDR3 DNA is TGTGCCAGCAGAGACCGGCTAGATCAGCCCCAGCATTTT. Translation gives CASRDRLDQPQHF. Variable domain in full (rest from reference TRBV28 and TRBJ1-5): DVKVTQSSRYLVKRTGEKVFLECVQDMDHENMFWYRQDPGLGLRLIYFSYDVKMKEKGDIPEGYSVSREKKERFSLILESASTNQTSMYLCASRDRLDQPQHFGDGTRLSIL.

A word on this clone: Other DNA sequences from this sample encode an identical CDR3 as well. The CDR3 protein is CASSESGRTDTQYF. The CDR3 DNA reads as TGCGCCAGCAGTGAAAGCGGGAGGACAGATACGCAGTATTTT. V usage is TRBV10-1 and J usage is TRBJ2-3; 9 bases line up with TRBD2. CDR3 size: 14 residues. Losses at the gene ends were 3 bases for V and 3 bases for J; bases not matched to a gene: 1. From germline, CDR1 is WNHNN and CDR2 SYGVQD (reference sequence).

This clone was counted a few times. The CDR3 nucleotides read TGTGCCAGCAGCCCACCGGACAGTAGCACAGATACGCAGTATTTT. This codes for CASSPPDSSTDTQYF. The chain carries TRBV5-6 and TRBJ2-3, with a weak D call TRBD1 (6 bases). The CDR3 spans 15 residues. CDR1 and CDR2 (germline): SGHDT, YYEEEE. V lost 4 bases and J 0 bases, leaving 12 bases between the germline ends.